This entry is about one TCR beta chain. The antigen is undetermined. The record originates from a study of T cells in Graves' hyperthyroidism and ophthalmopathy. Lactation, pregnancy, other autoimmune disease or uncontrolled infection led to exclusion of patients. Diagnostic assessment was based on clinical symptoms, serum thyroxine and TRAb, thyroid ultrasound and orbital computed tomography. Between the trimmed V and J ends, which lost 2 bases and 2 bases, there was a span of 12 bases. The CDR3 covers 14 residues. Germline V gene sequence: CDR1 SQVTM, CDR2 ANQGSEA. From RNA transcripts, TCR beta CDR3 regions were amplified. A first-round RT-PCR of the TCR CDR3 used the HTBI primer set. TCRdb re-called the multiplex PCR reads with MiXCR, one entry per CDR3 protein. Of hundreds of thousands of distinct CDR3 sequences in the sample, nearly 45% are singletons; the top ten hold about 7%. Findings and limits, study-wide: Ophthalmopathy and stable hyperthyroidism were told apart by a 13 V-J model. Researchers found most expanded thyroid clonotypes above 0.001 in blood as well.

The specimen was peripheral blood or thyroid tissue (not recorded which). This receptor was obtained from an adult man with Graves' disease, either hyperthyroidism or ophthalmopathy (not recorded which). This chain joins TRBV29-1 and TRBJ1-1; D is undetermined. DNA of the CDR3: TGCAGCGTTGAACCTTCGTGGGTAAACACTGAAGCTTTCTTT. As protein: CSVEPSWVNTEAFF.